Listed here is a single TCR beta chain. Its antigen remains unidentified. The germline V gene has CDR1 SGHTA and CDR2 FQGTGA. The V end was cut by 1 base, the J end by 7 bases, with 5 bases between. The CDR3 covers 12 residues. The data are from a study of T cell repertoires in ileal Crohn's disease. For the study at large: The MI sample came from the proximal margin of the surgical specimen.

Study outcomes and limitations: Clonal expansions were more frequent in active smokers than non-smokers at surgery. Mucosal expansions were suggested to be mainly CD8 T cells.

Time point in this sample: proximal margin of the surgical specimen (macroscopically non-inflamed). Assay used: immunoSEQ multiplex PCR; TCRdb lists only in-frame clones, some missing. This table holds 7,000 or so clones, 74% found once. This clonotype was obtained from an adult with Crohn's disease. The rearrangement uses TRBV7-3 and TRBJ1-5; the D is unclear. Sequenced sample: ileal tissue. This CDR3 is CASSLMGQPQHF. The DNA for the CDR3 is TGTGCCAGCAGCTTAATGGGCCAGCCCCAGCATTTT.